These T cell receptor beta chains were read from a single sample in a study of T cells in lung cancer brain metastases. The data were produced by immunoSEQ multiplex PCR, yet TCRdb's version contains in-frame clones alone and is incomplete. The table has fewer than 5,500 clones, approximately 83% seen once; the top ten hold around 2.4%. The sequencing sample was made of tumor tissue from the primary lung tumor. The origin of the receptors is a man in his fifties or sixties with non-small cell lung cancer. CDR3s include the opening cysteine and the closing phenylalanine or tryptophan. The D gene is left open where the match is weak. Clone size is stated in some rows and not others, as once, few, many or a class when expanded.

TRBV5-1	TRBJ2-7	-	-	CASSRRQTAPYEQYF	TGCGCCAGCAGCCGCCGGCAGACCGCCCCCTACGAGCAGTACTTC
TRBV19	TRBJ2-1	-	TRBD2	CASSTTSGAYNEQFF	TGTGCCAGTAGTACTACTAGCGGGGCCTACAATGAGCAGTTCTTC
TRBV27	TRBJ2-7	-	-	CASSLSSPGGTLNYKQYF	TGTGCCAGCAGTTTATCCAGCCCCGGGGGTACACTGAACTACAAGCAGTACTTC
TRBV5-1	TRBJ2-7	-	-	CASSLTTTSSYEQYF	TGCGCCAGCAGCTTGACAACTACTAGCTCCTACGAGCAGTACTTC
TRBV14	TRBJ1-3	-	-	CASSQDRVSGNTIYF	TGTGCCAGCAGCCAAGACAGGGTCTCTGGAAACACCATATATTTT
TRBV6-5	TRBJ1-1	-	-	CASSYSGGRAFF	TGTGCCAGCAGTTACTCCGGGGGGCGGGCTTTCTTT
TRBV28	TRBJ1-1	once	-	CASSLSRGWNTEAFF	TGTGCCAGCAGTTTATCACGGGGGTGGAACACTGAAGCTTTCTTT
TRBV5-1	TRBJ2-7	-	-	CASSLGGLEQYF	TGCGCCAGCAGCTTGGGGGGCCTTGAGCAGTACTTC
TRBV7-9	TRBJ2-7	-	TRBD1	CASSFGDRVTYEQYF	TGTGCCAGCAGCTTTGGGGACAGAGTAACCTACGAGCAGTACTTC
TRBV6-5	TRBJ1-4	-	TRBD1	CASRRTGGNEKLFF	TGTGCCAGCAGGCGGACAGGGGGAAATGAAAAACTGTTTTTT
TRBV6-5	TRBJ2-1	-	TRBD1	CASSSGTGDSYNEQFF	TGTGCCAGCAGTTCCGGGACAGGGGACTCCTACAATGAGCAGTTCTTC
TRBV11-2	TRBJ2-1	-	-	CASSLGQGIRNEQFF	TGTGCCAGCAGCTTAGGTCAGGGGATCCGCAATGAGCAGTTCTTC
TRBV7-6	TRBJ1-4	-	-	CASSLVRGDNEKLFF	TGTGCCAGCAGCTTAGTAAGGGGGGACAACGAAAAACTGTTTTTT
TRBV30	TRBJ2-7	-	TRBD2	CAWGGSGFLYEQYF	TGTGCCTGGGGGGGTAGCGGGTTTCTCTACGAGCAGTACTTC
TRBV7-9	TRBJ1-2	-	-	CASNQTELANYGYTF	TGTGCCAGCAACCAGACCGAGCTGGCTAACTATGGCTACACCTTC
TRBV5-6	TRBJ1-5	-	-	CASSFWPHSNQPQHF	TGTGCCAGCAGCTTTTGGCCCCATAGCAATCAGCCCCAGCATTTT
TRBV5-1	TRBJ1-2	-	-	CASSLVQNNYGYTF	TGCGCCAGCAGCTTGGTACAGAATAACTATGGCTACACCTTC
TRBV7-9	TRBJ2-7	-	TRBD1	CASSWDRVYEQYF	TGTGCCAGCAGCTGGGACAGGGTGTACGAGCAGTACTTC
TRBV19	TRBJ1-6	-	-	CAAPGGFYNSSLHF	TGTGCCGCTCCGGGAGGGTTTTATAATTCATCCCTCCACTTT
TRBV15	TRBJ2-7	-	TRBD1	CATSAGTGPQSEQYF	TGTGCCACCAGCGCCGGGACAGGGCCCCAAAGCGAGCAGTACTTC
TRBV18	TRBJ2-3	-	-	CASSPRPTASTDTQYF	TGTGCCAGCTCACCGCGTCCGACAGCTAGCACAGATACGCAGTATTTT
TRBV10-3	TRBJ1-1	-	TRBD1	CAISGQAYTEAFF	TGTGCCATCAGCGGACAGGCATACACTGAAGCTTTCTTT
TRBV28	TRBJ2-1	-	TRBD2	CASSLTSLNEQFF	TGTGCCAGCAGTTTGACTAGCCTCAATGAGCAGTTCTTC